This TCR beta chain was sequenced for a study of identical twins. Study results and limitations: Conclusions leaned on cross-sectional statistical analysis and did not track the same donors over time.

From the 5' RACE reads, TCRdb called clonotypes with MiXCR, one entry per CDR3 protein. The data hold hundreds of thousands of distinct CDR3 sequences, with approximately 24% observed a single time. This clonotype was observed a few times. Its antigen is not identified. This CDR3 region has 15 residues. V trimming: 8 bases; J trimming: 6 bases; junction bases outside the gene matches: 12. CDR1 and CDR2 (germline): MNHEY, SVGEGT. These same data were also listed under a study on T cells expressing NK-cell markers. This second report adds: In a group of 5 or 6 donors, dominant NKG2C+ clonotypes represented about 1.0-8% of CD8+ T cells.

Sequenced sample: CD4+ T cells sorted from blood. V usage is TRBV6-2 or TRBV6-3 and J usage is TRBJ2-1, with 8 bases lining up with TRBD1. This TCR was recovered from a woman between 18 and 29 years old in good health. Here the CDR3 reads CASAGTGGIFNEQFF. CDR3 nucleotide sequence: TGTGCCAGCGCAGGGACAGGTGGGATATTCAATGAGCAGTTCTTC.